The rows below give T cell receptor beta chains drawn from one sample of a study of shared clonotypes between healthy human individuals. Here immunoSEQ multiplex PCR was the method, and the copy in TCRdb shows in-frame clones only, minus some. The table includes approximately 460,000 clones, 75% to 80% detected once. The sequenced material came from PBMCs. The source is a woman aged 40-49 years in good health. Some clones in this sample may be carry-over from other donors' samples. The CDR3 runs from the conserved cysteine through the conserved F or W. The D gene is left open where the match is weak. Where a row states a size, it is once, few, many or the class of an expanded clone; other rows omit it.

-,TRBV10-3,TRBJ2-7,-,TGTGCCATCACCCGCGAACTGGCCTCCTACGAGCAGTACTTC,CAITRELASYEQYF
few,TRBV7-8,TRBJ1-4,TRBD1,TGTGCCAGCAGCCTTCAAGGGGGCGCGGGAGAAAAACTGTTTTTT,CASSLQGGAGEKLFF
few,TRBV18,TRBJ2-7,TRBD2,TGTGCCAGCTCCGGACTAGCGGGGGTCTACGAGCAGTACTTC,CASSGLAGVYEQYF
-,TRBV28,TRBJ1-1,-,TGTGCCAGCAACACCAACAGCCAACCCCTGGCTTTCTTT,CASNTNSQPLAFF
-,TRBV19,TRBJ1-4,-,TGTGCCAGTAGTCCCGATCTGGGTCGGGGTGAAAAACTGTTTTTT,CASSPDLGRGEKLFF
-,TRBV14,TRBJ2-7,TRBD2,TGTGCCAGCAGCCCGGCGGGAGGGGGCTACGAGCAGTACTTC,CASSPAGGGYEQYF
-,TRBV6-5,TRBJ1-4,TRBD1,TGTGCCAGCAGTTACTCGATGGGGACAGGGGTAGAAAAACTGTTTTTT,CASSYSMGTGVEKLFF
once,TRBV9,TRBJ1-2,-,TGTGCCAGCAGCCCCGACAGGAACTATGGCTACACCTTC,CASSPDRNYGYTF
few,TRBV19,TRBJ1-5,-,TGTGCCAGTACTCTCGGAGGTTATAGCAATCAGCCCCAGCATTTT,CASTLGGYSNQPQHF
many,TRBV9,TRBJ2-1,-,TGTGCCAGCAGCTCCTTTAAAGGGACCTCCTACAATGAGCAGTTCTTC,CASSSFKGTSYNEQFF
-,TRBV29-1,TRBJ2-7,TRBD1,TGCAGCGTTAGAGACAGGGATAGCGAGCAGTACTTC,CSVRDRDSEQYF
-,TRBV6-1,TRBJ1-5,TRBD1,TGTGCCAGCAGTCCGACGACAGGGGGCAATCAGCCCCAGCATTTT,CASSPTTGGNQPQHF
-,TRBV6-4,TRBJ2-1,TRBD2,TGTGCCAGCAGTGCCCGATTCCCGGGACTAGCGGCCTACAATGAGCAGTTCTTC,CASSARFPGLAAYNEQFF
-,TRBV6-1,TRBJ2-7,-,TGTGCCAGCAGCCCGGGACCCCAAACCCCCTACGAGCAGTACTTC,CASSPGPQTPYEQYF
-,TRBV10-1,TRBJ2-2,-,TGCGCCAGCAGTGAGTCGAAGGTCGGGGAGCTGTTTTTT,CASSESKVGELFF
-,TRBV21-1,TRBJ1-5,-,TGTGCCAGCAGCAAAAGAGGAGCGGATAGCAATCAGCCCCAGCATTTT,CASSKRGADSNQPQHF
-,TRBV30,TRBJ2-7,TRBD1,TGTGCCTGGAGTGTAGACAGGGCTAGGTACGAGCAGTACTTC,CAWSVDRARYEQYF
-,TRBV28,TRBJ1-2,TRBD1,TGTGTTATAGGACAGGGGGCGCGGGGCTACACCTTC,CVIGQGARGYTF
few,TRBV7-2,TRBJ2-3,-,TGTGCCAGCATTCGGGGGAGAGGAACAGATACGCAGTATTTT,CASIRGRGTDTQYF
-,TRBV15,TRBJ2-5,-,TGTGCCACCAGCAGAGATCCGGGACCCCAAGAGACCCAGTACTTC,CATSRDPGPQETQYF
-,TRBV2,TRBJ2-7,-,TGTGCCAGCAGTGAGGGGGTATCGACCTACGAGCAGTACTTC,CASSEGVSTYEQYF
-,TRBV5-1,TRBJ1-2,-,TGCGCCAGCAGCTCCCGGGCCGAGTTCTATGGCTACACCTTC,CASSSRAEFYGYTF
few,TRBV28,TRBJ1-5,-,TGTGCCAGCAGTTTTGGGGGTAGCGGTCAGCCCCAGCATTTT,CASSFGGSGQPQHF
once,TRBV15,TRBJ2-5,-,TGTGCCACCAGCAGAGAGAGAGGGCTGGGGGTCGAGACCCAGTACTTC,CATSRERGLGVETQYF
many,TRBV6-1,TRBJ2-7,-,TGTGCCAGCAGTGAGGGATTCGGGGACAGCGGGGAGCAGTACTTC,CASSEGFGDSGEQYF
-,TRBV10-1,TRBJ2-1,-,TGCGCCAGCAGTGAGTCCGGGGGCTCCTACAATGAGCAGTTCTTC,CASSESGGSYNEQFF
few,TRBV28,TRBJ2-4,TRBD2,TGTGCCAGCAGTTTACCGACTAGCAACATTCAGTACTTC,CASSLPTSNIQYF
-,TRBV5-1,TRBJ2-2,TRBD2,TGCGCCAGCAGCTTGTATGGCGGGGGGCGAGTCACCGGGGAGCTGTTTTTT,CASSLYGGGRVTGELFF
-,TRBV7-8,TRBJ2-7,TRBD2,TGTGCCAGCAGCGGTTATAGCGGGAGATCCCACGAGCAGTACTTC,CASSGYSGRSHEQYF
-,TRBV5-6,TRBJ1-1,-,TGTGCCAGCAGCTTACCCCGTGACGGATCGGCTTTCTTT,CASSLPRDGSAFF
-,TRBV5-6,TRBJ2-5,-,TGTGCCAGCAGCTTGGTTAGTGAGGGGACCCAGTACTTC,CASSLVSEGTQYF
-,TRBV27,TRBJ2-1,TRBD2,TGTGCCAGCAGTTTATCGGGGGGGGTGTTTGAGCAGTTCTTC,CASSLSGGVFEQFF
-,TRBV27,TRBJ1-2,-,TGTGCCAGCAGTGAGAGGGGTAACTATGGCTACACCTTC,CASSERGNYGYTF
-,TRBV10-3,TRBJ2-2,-,TGTGCCAGCGCTAACACCGGGGAGCTGTTTTTT,CASANTGELFF
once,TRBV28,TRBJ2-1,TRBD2,TGTGCCAGCAGTTTCTCTAGCGGCGTCTACAATGAGCAGTTCTTC,CASSFSSGVYNEQFF
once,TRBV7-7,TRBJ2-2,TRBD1,TGTGCTAGCAGCCCAGGGGGCTCGGACACCGGGGAGCTGTTTTTT,CASSPGGSDTGELFF
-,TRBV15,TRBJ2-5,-,TGTGCCACCAGCAGAGCGATGGACTACCAAGAGACCCAGTACTTC,CATSRAMDYQETQYF
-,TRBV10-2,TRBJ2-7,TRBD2,TGCGCCAGCCGAGAGGGGGGACTAGCTTCCCACGAGCAGTACTTC,CASREGGLASHEQYF
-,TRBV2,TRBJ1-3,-,TGTGCCAGCAGCCTGACAGACCCCTCTGGAAACACCATATATTTT,CASSLTDPSGNTIYF
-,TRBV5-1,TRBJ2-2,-,TGCGCCAGCGGCTTACGGACGGTGGGCACCGGGGAGCTGTTTTTT,CASGLRTVGTGELFF
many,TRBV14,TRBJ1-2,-,TGTGCCAGCAGCCAAGGAGTCGTTTACACCTTC,CASSQGVVYTF
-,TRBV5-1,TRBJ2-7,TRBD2,TGCGCCAGCAGCTTGGAAGGACTAGCGGGATCCTACGAGCAGTACTTC,CASSLEGLAGSYEQYF
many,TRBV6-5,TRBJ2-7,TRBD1,TGTGCCAGCAGTTACCTATCGGGACAGGGGCTCTACGAGCAGTACTTC,CASSYLSGQGLYEQYF
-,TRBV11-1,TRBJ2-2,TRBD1,TGTGCCAGCAGGAAGGACAGGATAAACACCGGGGAGCTGTTTTTT,CASRKDRINTGELFF
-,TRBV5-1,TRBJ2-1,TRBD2,TGCGCCAGCAGCTTGGTTCCCCTAGCGGGAGGGCAAAATGAGCAGTTCTTC,CASSLVPLAGGQNEQFF
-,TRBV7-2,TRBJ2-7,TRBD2,TGTGCCAGCAGCTTCCCCGGCGGTCCTAGCGGGGTCTCCTACGAGCAGTACTTC,CASSFPGGPSGVSYEQYF
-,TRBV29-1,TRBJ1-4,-,TGCAGCGCTGGACGCCGGGGTGAAAAACTGTTTTTT,CSAGRRGEKLFF
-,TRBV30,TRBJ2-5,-,TGTGCCTGGAGTGTTTCCGGGAATCAGTACTTC,CAWSVSGNQYF
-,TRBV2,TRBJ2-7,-,TGTGCCGTACGACAGATTTCCTACGAGCAGTACTTC,CAVRQISYEQYF
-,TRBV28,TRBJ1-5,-,TGTGCCAGCAGTCCGACGAGCGGGACACGGAATCAGCCCCAGCATTTT,CASSPTSGTRNQPQHF
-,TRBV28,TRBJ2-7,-,TGTGCCAGCAGTTTTCGCGGACAGCCCTACGAGCAGTACTTC,CASSFRGQPYEQYF